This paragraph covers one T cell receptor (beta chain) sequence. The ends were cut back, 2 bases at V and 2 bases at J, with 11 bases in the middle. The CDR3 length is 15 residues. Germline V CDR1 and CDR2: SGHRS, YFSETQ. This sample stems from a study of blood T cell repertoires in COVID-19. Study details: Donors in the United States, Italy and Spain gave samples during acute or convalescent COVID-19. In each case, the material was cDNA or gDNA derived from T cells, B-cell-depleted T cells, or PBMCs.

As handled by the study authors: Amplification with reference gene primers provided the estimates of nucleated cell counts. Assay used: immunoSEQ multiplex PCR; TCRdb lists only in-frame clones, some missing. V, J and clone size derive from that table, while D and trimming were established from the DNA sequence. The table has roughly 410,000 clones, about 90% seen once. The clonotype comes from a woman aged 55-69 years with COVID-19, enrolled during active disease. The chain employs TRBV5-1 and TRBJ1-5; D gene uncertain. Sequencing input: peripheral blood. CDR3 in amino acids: CASSFEGRGNQPQHF. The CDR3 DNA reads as TGCGCCAGCAGCTTTGAAGGGCGGGGCAATCAGCCCCAGCATTTT. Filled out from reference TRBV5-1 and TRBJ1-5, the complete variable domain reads KAGVTQTPRYLIKTRGQQVTLSCSPISGHRSVSWYQQTPGQGLQFLFEYFSETQRNKGNFPGRFSGRQFSNSRSEMNVSTLELGDSALYLCASSFEGRGNQPQHFGDGTRLSIL.